The 21 T cell receptor beta chains listed next were all sequenced from one sample in a study of beta chain features in type 1 diabetes. Study-wide points: TCRB CDR3 length was moderately but significantly reduced in all four CD4+ subsets of Type 1 diabetes patients.

Which antigens these TCRs recognize remains unknown. As every portion of the isolated RNA was reverse transcribed, the sequencing read expressed TCRB transcripts. Assay used: immunoSEQ multiplex PCR; TCRdb lists only in-frame clones, some missing. The data show a few hundred thousand clones, with roughly a quarter seen just once and about 0.012% held by the top ten. The sequencing input was naive CD4+ T cells from blood. These receptor sequences come from a woman aged 25 to 39 with type 1 diabetes.

This clone was counted a few times. This sequence joins TRBV28 and TRBJ2-3; 9 bases fit TRBD1. This CDR3 has 15 residues. J was trimmed by 5 bases and V by 2 bases; bases with no gene match: 5. Germline CDR1 MDHEN, CDR2 SYDVKM. The CDR3 bases are TGTGCCAGCAGTTTAACACAGGGGGCGGGAGATACGCAGTATTTT. Its protein product is CASSLTQGAGDTQYF.

The chain couples TRBV27 to TRBJ1-2; the match to TRBD1 covers 7 bases. Germline-derived CDR1 and CDR2 are MNHEY and SMNVEV (reference sequence). Trimming cost V 6 bases and J 1 base; bases outside gene matches: 5. There are 14 residues in the CDR3. The DNA of the CDR3 is TGTGCCAGCAGCCTCCACAGGGGTAACTATGGCTACACCTTC. Encoded protein: CASSLHRGNYGYTF.

The rearrangement uses TRBV5-4 and TRBJ2-6, with TRBD1 matching over 10 bases. CDR1 is SGHNT and CDR2 is YYREEE in the germline V gene (reference sequence). V dropped 5 bases and J dropped 1; count of bases not matched to a gene: 6. The CDR3 has 17 residues. CDR3 coding DNA: TGTGCCAGCAGTTCCGGGACAGGGGCGTCTGGGGCCAACGTCCTGACTTTC. It encodes CASSSGTGASGANVLTF. Variable domain in full (rest from reference TRBV5-4 and TRBJ2-6): ETGVTQSPTHLIKTRGQQVTLRCSSQSGHNTVSWYQQALGQGPQFIFQYYREEENGRGNFPPRFSGLQFPNYSSELNVNALELDDSALYLCASSSGTGASGANVLTFGAGSRLTVL.

CDR3 sequence reads: CASSLSSGSGETQYF. CDR3 in DNA: TGTGCCAGCAGCTTATCCAGCGGGAGTGGGGAGACCCAGTACTTC. The chain combines TRBV7-2 with TRBJ2-5; 8 nucleotides agree with TRBD2. V trimming: 2 bases; J trimming: 5 bases; junction bases outside the gene matches: 7. The CDR3 runs to 15 residues. CDR1 SGHTA and CDR2 FQGNSA come from the germline V gene.

V usage is TRBV5-1 and J usage is TRBJ2-2, with a possible D match to TRBD2 (5 bases). V lost 3 bases, J lost 8 bases, and 17 bases lay in between. The length of the CDR3 is 15 residues. Germline V lookup: CDR1 SGHRS, CDR2 YFSETQ. The CDR3 reads CASSSTPGSPGELFF. CDR3 DNA: TGCGCCAGCAGCTCCACCCCGGGGAGTCCTGGGGAGCTGTTTTTT.

This chain connects TRBV28 to TRBJ2-1; 7 nucleotides align to TRBD2. The ends lost 10 bases at V and 3 bases at J; junction bases unmatched: 9. Germline V lookup: CDR1 MDHEN, CDR2 SYDVKM. This CDR3 has 14 amino acids. The CDR3 loop reads CATHPGLLYNEQFF. CDR3 DNA: TGTGCCACCCACCCGGGACTACTCTACAATGAGCAGTTCTTC.

This clone was observed a single time. The genes are TRBV4-1 and TRBJ1-5; weak D call: TRBD1 (6 bases). This CDR3 is 15 amino acids long. V was trimmed by 0 bases and J by 3 bases, leaving 9 bases between them. The germline V gene encodes CDR1 MGHRA and CDR2 YSYEKL. CDR3 loop: CASSQDGQINQPQHF. CDR3 sequence (DNA): TGCGCCAGCAGCCAAGACGGACAGATCAATCAGCCCCAGCATTTT.

The rearrangement links TRBV2 to TRBJ1-2; the D gene is possibly TRBD1 (6 bases). The CDR3 is made up of 12 amino acids. V lost 6 bases and J 3 bases, leaving 8 bases between the germline ends. The germline V gene encodes CDR1 SNHLY and CDR2 FYNNEI. Written as DNA, the CDR3 is TGTGCCAGCAGGGGACAAGACTATGGCTACACCTTC. This codes for CASRGQDYGYTF.

This clone was counted a few times. The genes are TRBV29-1 and TRBJ2-1, with 14 bases that match TRBD2. V dropped 7 bases and J dropped 7; count of bases not matched to a gene: 6. The CDR3 has 14 residues. Per germline, CDR1 SQVTM and CDR2 ANQGSEA. The CDR3 coding sequence is TGCAGCGACCGACTAGCGGGAGGGCGAAATGAGCAGTTCTTC. Its translation is CSDRLAGGRNEQFF.

The rearrangement uses TRBV18 and TRBJ2-3; the match to TRBD2 covers 14 bases. The V gene's germline CDR1 is KGHSH and CDR2 LQKENI. V shed 0 bases and J 5 bases; nucleotides not matched to a gene: 7. This CDR3 contains 18 residues. DNA for the CDR3: TGTGCCAGCTCACCACCCTTGGGACTAGCGGGAGTTGGAGATACGCAGTATTTT. Translating it yields CASSPPLGLAGVGDTQYF.

This clone was counted a few times. The chain links TRBV5-4 to TRBJ2-7, with 11 bases lining up with TRBD2. CDR1 is SGHNT and CDR2 is YYREEE in the germline V gene (reference sequence). The CDR3 has 16 residues. Trimming cost V 0 bases and J 2 bases; bases outside gene matches: 4. For the CDR3, the DNA is TGTGCCAGCAGCTTGGCTGAGGGACTAGCGGCCTACGAGCAGTACTTC. Translation gives CASSLAEGLAAYEQYF.

The chain joins TRBV30 to TRBJ2-7; D is uncertain. CDR3 length: 11 residues. Trimming took 1 base from V and 4 from J, leaving 5 bases between them. Germline V lookup: CDR1 GTSNPN, CDR2 SVGIG (reference sequence). Here the CDR3 DNA reads TGTGCCTGGAGTGGCTATTACGAGCAGTACTTC. Its protein product is CAWSGYYEQYF.

The chain has TRBV6-5 and TRBJ2-7; 8 bases match TRBD1. Trimming at V came to 6 bases and at J to 2 bases, leaving 3 bases not matched to a gene. Germline V CDR1 and CDR2: MNHEY, SVGAGI. The CDR3 sequence is 13 residues long. The CDR3 nucleotides read TGTGCCAGCAGCACAGGGGGTACCTACGAGCAGTACTTC. Its protein product is CASSTGGTYEQYF.

The rearrangement uses TRBV19 and TRBJ2-1; the D is unclear. Germline lookup yields CDR1 LNHDA and CDR2 SQIVND (reference sequence). This CDR3 region has 11 residues. V was trimmed by 4 bases and J by 9 bases, leaving 7 bases between them. The CDR3 sequence: CASSKLGEQFF. The CDR3 DNA reads as TGTGCCAGTAGTAAACTTGGTGAGCAGTTCTTC.

This clone was seen a handful of times. This sequence joins TRBV2 and TRBJ1-5, with TRBD1 identical over 10 bases. In germline, CDR1 is SNHLY, CDR2 FYNNEI. The CDR3 is 14 residues long. V was clipped by 5 bases and J by 6 bases; unmatched bases: 4. CDR3 amino acids: CASSPDRGSQPQHF. CDR3 in DNA: TGTGCCAGCAGTCCGGACAGGGGGAGTCAGCCCCAGCATTTT. The full variable domain, rest sourced from reference TRBV2 and TRBJ1-5, is EPEVTQTPSHQVTQMGQEVILRCVPISNHLYFYWYRQILGQKVEFLVSFYNNEISEKSEIFDDQFSVERPDGSNFTLKIRSTKLEDSAMYFCASSPDRGSQPQHFGDGTRLSIL.

The V gene is TRBV7-3, the J gene TRBJ2-7; 7 bases are a match to TRBD1. The V gene's germline CDR1 is SGHTA and CDR2 FQGTGA. Losses at the gene ends were 5 bases for V and 5 bases for J; bases not matched to a gene: 6. The CDR3 sequence is 13 residues long. The CDR3 DNA reads TGTGCCAGCAGCCTCGGACAGGCCAACGAGCAGTACTTC. This encodes CASSLGQANEQYF.

V and J are TRBV5-1 and TRBJ1-2, with TRBD1 identical over 9 bases. Germline V gene data show CDR1 as SGHRS and CDR2 as YFSETQ. This CDR3 comprises 15 residues. The J segment lost 6 bases and the V segment lost 4 bases, leaving 10 bases of the junction unmatched. CDR3 DNA: TGCGCCAGCAGCCTATCCGGGACAGGGAGGGATGGCTACACCTTC. Encoded protein: CASSLSGTGRDGYTF.

This clone was detected a few times. The chain couples TRBV7-2 to TRBJ2-3; possibly TRBD2 for D (7 bases). The ends were cut back, 3 bases at V and 4 bases at J, with 17 bases in the middle. This CDR3 has 16 residues. The V gene's germline CDR1 is SGHTA and CDR2 FQGNSA. In DNA form, the CDR3 reads TGTGCCAGCAGCTTCTTGGGGGGGCTAGTCGCAGATACGCAGTATTTT. Its translation: CASSFLGGLVADTQYF.

V is TRBV5-1 and J is TRBJ1-4; the D is unclear. The CDR3 is made up of 15 amino acids. The V end lost 3 bases, the J end lost 0 bases, and 9 bases lay between the germline ends. The V gene's germline CDR1 is SGHRS and CDR2 YFSETQ. CDR3 protein: CASSWSGATNEKLFF. The DNA for the CDR3 is TGCGCCAGCAGCTGGAGCGGTGCAACTAATGAAAAACTGTTTTTT.

V gene TRBV30 combines with J gene TRBJ2-1, with 15 bases fitting TRBD2. The germline CDR1 and CDR2 sequences are GTSNPN and SVGIG (reference sequence). Trimming took 5 bases from V and 10 from J; bases not matched to a gene: 3. This CDR3 spans 13 amino acids. As DNA, the CDR3 is TGTGCCTGGGAGGGACTAGCGGGAGGAGAGCAGTTCTTC. This translates into CAWEGLAGGEQFF. Drawing the rest from reference TRBV30 and TRBJ2-1, the complete variable domain is SQTIHQWPATLVQPVGSPLSLECTVEGTSNPNLYWYRQAAGRGLQLLFYSVGIGQISSEVPQNLSASRPQDRQFILSSKKLLLSDSGFYLCAWEGLAGGEQFFGPGTRLTVL.

The chain joins TRBV7-3 to TRBJ2-6; possibly TRBD2 for D (5 bases). The CDR3 consists of 19 residues. V gave up 1 base and J gave up 0 bases, with 16 bases separating them. Germline CDR1 and CDR2: SGHTA and FQGTGA. CDR3: CASSLKWGDAYSGANVLTF. The CDR3 DNA reads TGTGCCAGCAGCTTAAAGTGGGGAGATGCGTACTCTGGGGCCAACGTCCTGACTTTC. Based on the CDR3 plus reference TRBV7-3 and TRBJ2-6, the full variable domain is GAGVSQTPSNKVTEKGKYVELRCDPISGHTALYWYRQSLGQGPEFLIYFQGTGAADDSGLPNDRFFAVRPEGSVSTLKIQRTERGDSAVYLCASSLKWGDAYSGANVLTFGAGSRLTVL.